This T cell receptor beta chain was sequenced for a study of blood T cells in healthy people across ages. As for the study in general: In model experiments, template switching was able to capture about one barcoded beta molecule for every two T cells that were present. Study results and limitations: Diversity was higher, and naive CD4+ cells more numerous, in long-lived donors than in aged donors.

Concerning this clonotype: What it binds is not known.

A J-beta primer mix and a sample-barcoded 5' primer were used in a second PCR of roughly 6 to 12 cycles. Each cDNA molecule received a tag from a template-switch adaptor that had 12 random nucleotides. Per sample, CDR3-containing paired-end reads numbered at least 2.5 million. TCRdb re-derived calls from the 5' RACE reads in MiXCR, one entry per CDR3 protein. In the table there are fewer than 900,000 distinct CDR3 sequences, 35% to 45% of which are singletons. The V end lost 0 bases, the J end lost 2 bases, and 6 bases lay between the germline ends. Germline V CDR1 and CDR2: SGHDT, YYEEEE. The CDR3 totals 14 residues.

The sequence derives from a woman in her sixties in good health. The sequenced sample was blood. The V and J genes are TRBV5-6 and TRBJ2-1, with D uncertain. The CDR3 DNA reads as TGTGCCAGCAGCTTGGAAGAGACCTACAATGAGCAGTTCTTC. Amino acid sequence: CASSLEETYNEQFF.